The 3 T cell receptor beta chains in this list originate from one sample, sequenced in a study of T cells in Graves' hyperthyroidism and ophthalmopathy. TCR beta CDR3 regions were amplified from RNA transcripts. HTBI primers were used for first-round RT-PCR of the TCR CDR3. Via MiXCR, TCRdb re-called the multiplex PCR reads, giving one row per CDR3 protein. The table lists around 350,000 distinct CDR3 sequences, roughly 19% of them singletons. Sample: blood. These receptors all stem from a woman younger than 30 with Graves' hyperthyroidism.

This clonotype showed up many times. A much larger clone lies one base from this, so it may be a read error. The conserved closing phenylalanine or tryptophan is absent in this CDR3, likely reflecting a read error. The V gene is TRBV6-1, the J gene TRBJ1-2; D is unresolved. The V gene's germline CDR1 is MNHNS and CDR2 SASEGT. This CDR3 comprises 13 residues. Between the trimmed V and J ends, which lost 3 bases and 10 bases, there was a span of 15 bases. This CDR3 reads CASSDGSLRFYTI. CDR3 DNA sequence: TGTGCCAGCAGTGACGGCAGCCTACGCTTCTACACCATC.

This clonotype was found many times. The chain links TRBV5-5 to TRBJ2-2; 8 bases are a match to TRBD1. Germline loops: CDR1 SGHKS, CDR2 YYEKEE (reference sequence). This CDR3 spans 14 amino acids. V lost 4 bases to trimming and J lost 5 bases; unmatched junction nucleotides: 4. The CDR3 region is CASSQGQATGELFF. CDR3 DNA: TGTGCCAGCAGCCAGGGACAGGCTACCGGGGAGCTGTTTTTT. Full variable domain (remainder filled in from reference TRBV5-5 and TRBJ2-2): DAGVTQSPTHLIKTRGQQVTLRCSPISGHKSVSWYQQVLGQGPQFIFQYYEKEERGRGNFPDRFSARQFPNYSSELNVNALLLGDSALYLCASSQGQATGELFFGEGSRLTVL.

Of note for this clonotype: A much larger clone lies one base from this, so it may be a read error. The chain has TRBV20-1 and TRBJ2-7; a weak D match, TRBD1 (5 bases). The CDR3 contains 14 residues. V was trimmed by 0 bases and J by 5 bases, leaving 14 bases between them. Per the germline V gene, CDR1 is DFQATT and CDR2 is SNEGSKA (reference sequence). In DNA, the CDR3 is TGCAGTGCTAGAGATGACCAGGGTCTCGACGAGCAGTACTTC. Its translation: CSARDDQGLDEQYF.